Shown below are 31 T cell receptor beta chains from a single sample sequenced in a study of blood T cell repertoires in COVID-19. Some clones are missing from TCRdb's copy, which holds only in-frame ones; the method was immunoSEQ multiplex PCR. The sample yields approximately 400,000 clones, approximately 90% seen once. Sequencing input: PBMCs or T cells enriched from blood (not recorded which). The receptors were gathered from a middle-aged woman who had been exposed to COVID-19.

This clone is a singleton in its sample. The rearrangement uses TRBV4-3 and TRBJ2-1; 15 bases line up with TRBD2. V was pared by 0 bases and J by 7 bases, with 1 base of the junction left unmatched. The CDR3 consists of 16 residues. Germline lookup yields CDR1 LGHNA and CDR2 YSLEER. The DNA for the CDR3 is TGCGCCAGCAGCCAAGAAGGGACTAGCGGGAGGAATGAGCAGTTCTTC. Encoded protein: CASSQEGTSGRNEQFF.

This chain joins TRBV7-6 and TRBJ2-7, with D maybe TRBD2 (7 bases). V was cut by 5 bases and J by 6 bases, with 20 bases left in between. The CDR3 runs 15 residues. Germline V gene sequence: CDR1 SGHVS, CDR2 FNYEAQ. CDR3 in amino acids: CASSPQGRPGGEQYF. CDR3 DNA: TGTGCCAGCAGCCCCCAGGGGCGGCCGGGGGGCGAGCAGTACTTC.

The V gene is TRBV24-1, the J gene TRBJ2-1; 8 bases map to TRBD2. Unmatched junction bases numbered 9, after V lost 3 bases and J lost 6 bases. Per the germline V gene, CDR1 is KGHDR and CDR2 is SFDVKD. This CDR3 has 16 residues. CDR3 in DNA: TGTGCCACCAGTGATATTTTGGGACTAGGACCCAATGAGCAGTTCTTC. Translation gives CATSDILGLGPNEQFF.

The CDR3, as DNA: TGTGCCATCAGTCGGACAGGGGGTGCGTATTCACCCCTCCACTTT. Translation gives CAISRTGGAYSPLHF. J is TRBJ1-6 and V is TRBV10-3; 10 bases map to TRBD1. Germline CDR1 and CDR2: ENHRY and SYGVKD. Losses at the gene ends were 5 bases for V and 8 bases for J; bases not matched to a gene: 6. The CDR3 length is 15 residues.

The J gene is TRBJ1-2, the V gene TRBV19, with D uncertain. Trimming cost V 0 bases and J 3 bases, with 14 bases left between them. Germline CDR1 is LNHDA and CDR2 is SQIVND (reference sequence). This CDR3 has 16 amino acids. DNA for the CDR3: TGTGCCAGTAGTATAGATCTGCCCGGTACCTACTATGGCTACACCTTC. Its protein product is CASSIDLPGTYYGYTF.

The count of this clone is one. The genes are TRBV25-1 and TRBJ1-6; D is unresolved. The CDR3 totals 14 residues. V was shortened by 6 bases and J by 5 bases, with 11 bases between the two germline ends. The V gene's germline CDR1 is MGHDK and CDR2 SYGVNS. The CDR3 sequence: CASRVGLNNSPLHF. CDR3 bases: TGTGCCAGCAGGGTTGGCTTGAATAATTCACCCCTCCACTTT.

The chain combines TRBV30 with TRBJ2-7; 8 nucleotides agree with TRBD2. Germline V gene sequence: CDR1 GTSNPN, CDR2 SVGIG (reference sequence). V gave up 5 bases and J gave up 1 base; unmatched junction bases: 4. The CDR3 spans 13 residues. The CDR3 loop reads CAWETSASYEQYF. DNA of the CDR3: TGTGCCTGGGAGACTAGCGCATCCTACGAGCAGTACTTC.

V gene TRBV12-3 or TRBV12-4 combines with J gene TRBJ1-1, with no clear D. V gave up 3 bases and J gave up 4 bases, with 6 bases separating them. This CDR3 is built from 12 residues. The CDR3 sequence is CASSFRATEAFF. As DNA, the CDR3 is TGTGCCAGCAGTTTTCGAGCCACTGAAGCTTTCTTT.

As concerns this clone: Other nucleotide sequences from this sample produce the same CDR3. V gene TRBV30 combines with J gene TRBJ1-5, with 11 bases identical to TRBD1. Trimming cost V 0 bases and J 7 bases; bases outside gene matches: 2. Germline CDR1 and CDR2: GTSNPN and SVGIG (reference sequence). The CDR3 runs 14 residues. The CDR3 DNA follows: TGTGCCTGGAGTGTGGGGACAGGGGGGCAGCCCCAGCATTTT. Its translation: CAWSVGTGGQPQHF.

The V gene is TRBV9, the J gene TRBJ2-1, with 9 positions matching TRBD2. This CDR3 is built from 17 residues. J gave up 6 bases and V 1 base, and 11 bases lay outside the gene matches. In germline, CDR1 is SGDLS, CDR2 YYNGEE. CDR3 DNA: TGTGCCAGCAGCGTACGTAGCGGGGGTTTATTCCTCAATGAGCAGTTCTTC. Encoded protein: CASSVRSGGLFLNEQFF.

The J gene is TRBJ1-2, the V gene TRBV19, with 8 nucleotides matching TRBD1. The CDR3 is 11 residues long. With V trimmed by 8 bases and J by 4 bases, 0 bases remained unmatched. Germline V lookup: CDR1 LNHDA, CDR2 SQIVND (reference sequence). Written as DNA, the CDR3 is TGTGCCAGTGACAGGGGCTATGGCTACACCTTC. It specifies CASDRGYGYTF.

J is TRBJ1-2 and V is TRBV5-5, with 10 positions matching TRBD1. Germline trimming cut 4 bases from V and 8 bases from J; bases unmatched to any gene: 8. The germline V gene encodes CDR1 SGHKS and CDR2 YYEKEE (reference sequence). The CDR3 totals 14 residues. The CDR3 region has the DNA TGTGCCAGCAGCCCCGGACAGGGGGAAGGCGGCTACACCTTC. It specifies CASSPGQGEGGYTF.

The CDR3 here is CASSPARDRQETQYF. The CDR3 DNA is TGTGCCAGCAGTCCTGCCCGGGACAGGCAAGAGACCCAGTACTTC. The rearrangement links TRBV6-5 to TRBJ2-5; 8 nucleotides line up with TRBD1. Germline values: CDR1 MNHEY, CDR2 SVGAGI. The CDR3 is made up of 15 amino acids. The V gene end was trimmed by 5 bases and the J gene end by 2 bases; junction bases not matched to a gene: 7.

This chain links TRBV11-2 with TRBJ2-5; no reliable D call. V was cut by 3 bases and J by 6 bases, with 11 bases left in between. Germline V gene sequence: CDR1 SGHAT, CDR2 FQNNGV. The CDR3 length is 13 residues. In DNA, the CDR3 is TGTGCCAGCAGCTTTGGGCCTGAACAGACCCAGTACTTC. This encodes CASSFGPEQTQYF.

V is TRBV6-1 and J is TRBJ1-2; 8 positions match TRBD1. Germline CDR1 MNHNS, CDR2 SASEGT. The trim removed 2 bases at V and 7 bases at J, leaving 3 bases unmatched. The CDR3 sequence is 13 residues long. CDR3 protein: CASSERTGSGYTF. CDR3 sequence (DNA): TGTGCCAGCAGTGAAAGGACAGGGTCTGGCTACACCTTC.

This sequence joins TRBV30 and TRBJ1-5; maybe TRBD1 (6 bases). The germline V and J ends were trimmed by 0 bases and 2 bases, with 14 bases remaining between them. This CDR3 contains 16 residues. Germline values: CDR1 GTSNPN, CDR2 SVGIG (reference sequence). DNA for the CDR3: TGTGCCTGGAGTGTGCCACAGGGAGCCGGCAATCAGCCCCAGCATTTT. This gives the protein CAWSVPQGAGNQPQHF.

The chain joins TRBV5-1 to TRBJ1-1; D is unresolved. The CDR3 runs to 13 residues. Trimming took 0 bases from V and 10 from J, leaving 13 bases between them. Germline loops: CDR1 SGHRS, CDR2 YFSETQ. The CDR3 DNA reads as TGCGCCAGCAGCTTGGATCTGGGCGGAGGAGCTTTCTTT. This sequence encodes CASSLDLGGGAFF.

The genes are TRBV5-1 and TRBJ1-1; D ambiguous. The CDR3 sequence is 13 residues long. V was shortened by 2 bases and J by 1 base, with 6 bases between the two germline ends. Looked up from germline, CDR1 is SGHRS and CDR2 is YFSETQ. The chain's CDR3 is CASSFDKNTEAFF. CDR3 sequence (DNA): TGCGCCAGCAGCTTCGACAAGAACACTGAAGCTTTCTTT.

This rearrangement joins TRBV7-2 to TRBJ2-3; D may be TRBD2 (5 bases). The CDR3 is 17 residues long. With 5 bases removed from V and 1 base from J, the gap between germline ends came to 19 bases. From germline, CDR1 is SGHTA and CDR2 FQGNSA. CDR3 sequence (DNA): TGTGCCAGCAGCCTTCTTATGGTAGGAGGTGGCACAGATACGCAGTATTTT. This sequence encodes CASSLLMVGGGTDTQYF.

V usage is TRBV3-1 (or the pseudogene TRBV3-2) and J usage is TRBJ2-3, with D unclear. CDR1 and CDR2 (germline): LGHDT, YNNKEL (reference sequence). The CDR3 covers 15 residues. Trimming took 4 bases from V and 0 from J, leaving 11 bases between them. This CDR3 is CASSPWLVSTDTQYF. The CDR3 region has the DNA TGTGCCAGCAGCCCATGGCTAGTCAGCACAGATACGCAGTATTTT.

V gene TRBV2 combines with J gene TRBJ1-4, with D possibly matching TRBD1 (5 bases). Germline loops: CDR1 SNHLY, CDR2 FYNNEI. This CDR3 spans 14 amino acids. Trimming stripped 3 bases from V and 8 bases from J, with 13 bases between. Here the CDR3 reads CASSEMGREEKLFF. CDR3 DNA sequence: TGTGCCAGCAGTGAGATGGGGCGCGAGGAAAAACTGTTTTTT.

V gene TRBV13 combines with J gene TRBJ1-1, with unresolved D. CDR3 length: 14 residues. In germline, CDR1 is PRHDT, CDR2 FYEKMQ (reference sequence). Trimming left V 0 bases short and J 3 bases short, with 8 bases between. Here the CDR3 DNA reads TGTGCCAGCAGCTTAGGGACAAAGTACACTGAAGCTTTCTTT. This sequence encodes CASSLGTKYTEAFF. The variable domain in full, with the rest retrieved from reference TRBV13 and TRBJ1-1, is AAGVIQSPRHLIKEKRETATLKCYPIPRHDTVYWYQQGPGQDPQFLISFYEKMQSDKGSIPDRFSAQQFSDYHSELNMSSLELGDSALYFCASSLGTKYTEAFFGQGTRLTVV.

V is TRBV7-2 and J is TRBJ1-2, with D unclear. Per germline, CDR1 SGHTA and CDR2 FQGNSA. There are 17 residues in the CDR3. V was pared by 5 bases and J by 0 bases, with 19 bases between. The CDR3 reads CASSEAPGGRANYGYTF. The DNA for the CDR3 is TGTGCCAGCAGCGAAGCTCCGGGAGGGAGAGCTAACTATGGCTACACCTTC.

This clone was recorded once. The chain carries TRBV7-9 and TRBJ2-1; tentatively, D is TRBD2 (5 bases). Germline CDR1 is SEHNR and CDR2 is FQNEAQ (reference sequence). This CDR3 spans 13 amino acids. V gave up 4 bases and J gave up 10 bases, with 14 bases separating them. The CDR3 loop reads CASSSTSAGEQFF. CDR3 DNA sequence: TGTGCCAGCAGCTCTACTAGTGCTGGCGAGCAGTTCTTC.

The chain uses TRBV18 and TRBJ2-3, with D uncertain. V was clipped by 2 bases and J by 0 bases, with 6 bases between them. The CDR3 totals 14 residues. The germline V gene has CDR1 KGHSH and CDR2 LQKENI. CDR3 sequence: CASSPLRSTDTQYF. The DNA of the CDR3 is TGTGCCAGCTCACCATTGCGGAGCACAGATACGCAGTATTTT.

The chain is built from TRBV18 and TRBJ2-1; 7 bases map to TRBD2. V dropped 3 bases and J dropped 5; count of bases not matched to a gene: 1. Germline-derived CDR1 and CDR2 are KGHSH and LQKENI. The CDR3 runs to 13 residues. As DNA, the CDR3 is TGTGCCAGCTCACCGGGGGGGAACAATGAGCAGTTCTTC. This sequence encodes CASSPGGNNEQFF.

The chain links TRBV5-1 to TRBJ1-2, with 9 bases fitting TRBD1. This CDR3 has 16 amino acids. CDR1 is SGHRS and CDR2 is YFSETQ in the germline V gene. With 4 bases clipped from V and 8 bases from J, the junction kept 15 bases outside the gene matches. For the CDR3, the DNA is TGCGCCAGCAGCGAGGGACAGGGTGCCAGTTTTGGGGGCTACACCTTC. Translation: CASSEGQGASFGGYTF.

The chain uses TRBV6-5 and TRBJ1-6; D remains ambiguous. CDR3 size: 15 residues. The V gene lost 2 bases and the J gene lost 10 bases, with 15 bases spanning the gap. The germline V gene has CDR1 MNHEY and CDR2 SVGAGI. The CDR3 bases are TGTGCCAGCAGTTACCAACTCCTCGGCGGGTCACCCCTCCACTTT. Translation: CASSYQLLGGSPLHF.

This chain uses TRBV5-1 with TRBJ1-6; tentative D call: TRBD1 (5 bases). V lost 5 bases, J lost 0 bases, and 21 bases lay in between. This CDR3 region has 19 residues. CDR1 is SGHRS, CDR2 YFSETQ, per germline. The CDR3 bases are TGCGCCAGCAGTCGCTATTTCCAAGGACAAAGCTCCTATAATTCACCCCTCCACTTT. It codes for CASSRYFQGQSSYNSPLHF.

The chain is built from TRBV7-9 and TRBJ1-2; 7 bases line up with TRBD1. Germline values: CDR1 SEHNR, CDR2 FQNEAQ (reference sequence). This CDR3 is built from 12 residues. J lost 8 bases, V lost 5 bases, and 5 bases had no gene match. The CDR3 region is CASSLRGPGYTF. In nucleotides, the CDR3 is TGTGCCAGCAGCCTAAGGGGGCCCGGCTACACCTTC.

The chain is built from TRBV29-1 and TRBJ1-4, with D perhaps matching TRBD1 (5 bases). This CDR3 region has 14 residues. V gave up 6 bases and J gave up 4 bases, with 15 bases separating them. Germline CDR1 reads SQVTM; CDR2 reads ANQGSEA. The CDR3 reads CSVFRESSNEKLFF. The CDR3 DNA is TGCAGCGTGTTCAGGGAATCCAGTAATGAAAAACTGTTTTTT. Complete variable domain (other parts from reference TRBV29-1 and TRBJ1-4): SAVISQKPSRDICQRGTSLTIQCQVDSQVTMMFWYRQQPGQSLTLIATANQGSEATYESGFVIDKFPISRPNLTFSTLTVSNMSPEDSSIYLCSVFRESSNEKLFFGSGTQLSVL.